This passage covers 3 T cell receptor beta chains from one sample sequenced in a study of OX40 agonist ivuxolimab in advanced cancers. TCRdb's table, derived via immunoSEQ multiplex PCR, lists solely in-frame clones and lacks some. This table holds 70,000 or so clones, around 93% found once. The sequences come from CD4+ or CD8+ T cells sorted from blood, collected in a trial of the OX40 agonist ivuxolimab. The source of these receptors is an adult with an advanced solid tumor such as melanoma, head and neck, liver or kidney cancer.

The chain couples TRBV5-6 to TRBJ2-2; D unresolved. The CDR3 length is 13 residues. CDR1 is SGHDT and CDR2 is YYEEEE in the germline V gene. V lost 5 bases to trimming and J lost 6 bases, with 11 bases between them. CDR3 residues: CASSFLLAGELFF. Written as DNA, the CDR3 is TGTGCCAGCAGTTTTTTGCTAGCCGGGGAGCTGTTTTTT.

This clone was found once. The chain joins TRBV4-1 to TRBJ2-1; D not resolved. Germline V gives CDR1 MGHRA, CDR2 YSYEKL. This CDR3 comprises 14 residues. V dropped 0 bases and J dropped 4 bases, with 7 bases sitting between them. The CDR3 DNA reads as TGCGCCAGCAGCCAAGAGGACCAATACAATGAGCAGTTCTTC. This sequence encodes CASSQEDQYNEQFF.

The chain recombines TRBV11-3 with TRBJ2-3; D possibly corresponds to TRBD2 (6 bases). This CDR3 comprises 20 residues. V dropped 1 base and J dropped 1 base, with 24 bases sitting between them. Germline assignment: CDR1 SGHNT and CDR2 YENEEA. The CDR3 is CASSLVSRSVGGSGTDTQYF. The CDR3 DNA reads TGTGCCAGCAGCTTAGTTTCCCGGTCGGTGGGAGGCAGTGGCACAGATACGCAGTATTTT.